Below, one T cell receptor beta chain is given with its context. Its antigen specificity is not known. The input lacks base qualities; no much larger clone sits a single base away. This specimen comes from a study of blood T cell repertoires in COVID-19 (dated by TCRdb to about 2020). The study in broad terms: The collaborator samples originated in the United States, Italy and Spain and spanned the acute and convalescent phases of COVID-19. The samples were drawn from two sources: the first 160 participants of the ongoing ImmuneRACE study, and fewer than 1,500 subjects contributed by 6 global collaborators. The sample metadata nearly always contained a de-identified subject ID, COVID-19 status, age in years and sex. The material from the prospective study consisted of cDNA or gDNA derived from T cells, B-cell-depleted T cells, or PBMCs. The dataset comprised deeply sampled blood TCRbeta repertoires from subjects exposed to, actively infected with, or recovered from COVID-19. The repertoires were released in a freely available public database intended as a resource for research on the immune response to SARS-CoV-2. Where available, HLA class I and class II types were taken from metadata supplied by the sample provider and were not determined by assay-based typing.

TCRbeta CDR3 regions were amplified from genomic DNA by means of the immunoSEQ Assay, a bias-controlled multiplex PCR. From the authors' description of their analysis: The number of nucleated cells in each sample was estimated by amplification of reference gene primers within the assay. To quantify the absolute abundance of each unique TCRbeta CDR3 rearrangement, sequence reads were collapsed and filtered. For each sample, productive Simpson clonality was calculated as the square root of Simpson's diversity index over productive rearrangements. Not all clones reach the TCRdb copy of this immuneACCESS table, which keeps in-frame sequences only. Checked studies attribute under half of the gap to unresolved V genes and leave the rest unexplained. V and J calls and clone size come straight from that table; D and trimming were deduced from the DNA. The sample data list roughly 170,000 clones, and around 87% of these were observed just once. About 2.6% of the sample is taken by the ten largest.

Collaborating institutions collected whole blood in K2EDTA tubes following their own protocols. For TCRbeta analysis, collaborators shipped samples in one of three forms: frozen whole blood, isolated PBMCs, or DNA extracted from either of those sample types. In the germline V gene (reference sequence), CDR1 corresponds to MNHEY and CDR2 to SMNVEV. The V end gives up 5 bases and the J end 1 base, leaving 5 bases in the junction not matched to a gene. From the cysteine through the phenylalanine, the CDR3 covers 15 amino acids. The sequence is cut down to CDR3 DNA, 45 bases in frame from base 1. Paper-wide results and their limitations: Clinical and demographic metadata were provided uncurated, with the amount varying by source and participant.

The clonotype originates from a man between 35 and 55 years old with active or convalescent COVID-19. What was sequenced was peripheral blood. The chain uses TRBV27 and TRBJ2-7, and TRBD1 aligns with 10 junction nucleotides. The CDR3 protein is CASSRQGARSYEQYF. The DNA reads TGTGCCAGCAGTCGACAGGGGGCCCGATCCTACGAGCAGTACTTC.